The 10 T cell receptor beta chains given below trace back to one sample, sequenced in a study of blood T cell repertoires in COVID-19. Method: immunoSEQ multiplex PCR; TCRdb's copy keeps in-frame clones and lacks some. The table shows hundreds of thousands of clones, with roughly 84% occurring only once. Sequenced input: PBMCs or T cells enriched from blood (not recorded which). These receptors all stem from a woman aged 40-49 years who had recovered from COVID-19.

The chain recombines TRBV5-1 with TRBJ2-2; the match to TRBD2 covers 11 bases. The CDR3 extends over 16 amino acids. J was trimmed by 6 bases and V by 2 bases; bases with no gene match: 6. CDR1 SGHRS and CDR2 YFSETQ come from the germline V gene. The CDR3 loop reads CASSFVELAGAGELFF. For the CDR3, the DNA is TGCGCCAGCAGCTTCGTCGAACTAGCGGGAGCCGGGGAGCTGTTTTTT. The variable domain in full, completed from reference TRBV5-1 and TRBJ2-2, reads KAGVTQTPRYLIKTRGQQVTLSCSPISGHRSVSWYQQTPGQGLQFLFEYFSETQRNKGNFPGRFSGRQFSNSRSEMNVSTLELGDSALYLCASSFVELAGAGELFFGEGSRLTVL.

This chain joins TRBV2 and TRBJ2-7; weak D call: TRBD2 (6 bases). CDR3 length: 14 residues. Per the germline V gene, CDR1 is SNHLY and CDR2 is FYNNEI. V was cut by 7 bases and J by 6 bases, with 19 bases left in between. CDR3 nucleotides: TGTGCCAGCACTTCGACGGGACTTTCGGGCGAGCAGTACTTC. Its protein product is CASTSTGLSGEQYF. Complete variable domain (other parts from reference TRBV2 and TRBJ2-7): EPEVTQTPSHQVTQMGQEVILRCVPISNHLYFYWYRQILGQKVEFLVSFYNNEISEKSEIFDDQFSVERPDGSNFTLKIRSTKLEDSAMYFCASTSTGLSGEQYFGPGTRLTVT.

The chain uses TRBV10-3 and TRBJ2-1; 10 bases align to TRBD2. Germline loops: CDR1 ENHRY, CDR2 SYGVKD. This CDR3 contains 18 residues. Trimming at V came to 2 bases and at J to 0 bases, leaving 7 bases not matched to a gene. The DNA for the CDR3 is TGTGCCATCAGTGAGAATCCTAGCGGGAGCCCCTCCTACAATGAGCAGTTCTTC. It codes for CAISENPSGSPSYNEQFF.

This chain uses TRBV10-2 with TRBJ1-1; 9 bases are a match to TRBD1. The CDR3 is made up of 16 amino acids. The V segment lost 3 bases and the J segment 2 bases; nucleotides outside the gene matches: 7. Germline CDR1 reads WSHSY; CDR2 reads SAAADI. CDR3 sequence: CASSDPMDRGNTEAFF. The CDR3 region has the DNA TGCGCCAGCAGTGACCCAATGGACAGGGGAAACACTGAAGCTTTCTTT.

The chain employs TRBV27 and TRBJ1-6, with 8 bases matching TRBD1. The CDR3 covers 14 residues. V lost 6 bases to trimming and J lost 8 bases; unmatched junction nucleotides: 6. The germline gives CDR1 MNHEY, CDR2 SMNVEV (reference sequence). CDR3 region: CASRDRVDYSPLHF. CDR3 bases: TGTGCCAGCAGGGACAGGGTCGATTATTCACCCCTCCACTTT.

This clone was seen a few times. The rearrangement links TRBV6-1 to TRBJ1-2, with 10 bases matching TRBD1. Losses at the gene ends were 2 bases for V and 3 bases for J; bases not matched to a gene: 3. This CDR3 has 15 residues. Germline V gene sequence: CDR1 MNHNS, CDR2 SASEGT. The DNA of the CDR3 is TGTGCCAGCAGTGAAAGGGACAGGGGAGACTATGGCTACACCTTC. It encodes CASSERDRGDYGYTF.

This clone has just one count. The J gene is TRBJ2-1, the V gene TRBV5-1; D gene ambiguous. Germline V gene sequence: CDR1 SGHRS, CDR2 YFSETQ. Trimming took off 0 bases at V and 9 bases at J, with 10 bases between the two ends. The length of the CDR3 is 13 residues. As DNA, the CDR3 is TGCGCCAGCAGCTTGGGACTTTTTGGTGAGCAGTTCTTC. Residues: CASSLGLFGEQFF.

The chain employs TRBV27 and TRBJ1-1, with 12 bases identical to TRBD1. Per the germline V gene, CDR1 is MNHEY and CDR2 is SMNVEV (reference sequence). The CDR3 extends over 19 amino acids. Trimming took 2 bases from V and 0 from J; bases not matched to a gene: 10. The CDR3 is CASSLPPPGTGGLNTEAFF. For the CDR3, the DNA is TGTGCCAGCAGTTTACCACCCCCCGGGACAGGGGGCTTGAACACTGAAGCTTTCTTT.

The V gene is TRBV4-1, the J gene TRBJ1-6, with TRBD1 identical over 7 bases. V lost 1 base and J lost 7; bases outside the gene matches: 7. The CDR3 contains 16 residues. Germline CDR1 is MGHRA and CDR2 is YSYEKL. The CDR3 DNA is TGCGCCAGCAGCCAAGCTCAGGACAGGAGAAATTCACCCCTCCACTTT. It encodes CASSQAQDRRNSPLHF.

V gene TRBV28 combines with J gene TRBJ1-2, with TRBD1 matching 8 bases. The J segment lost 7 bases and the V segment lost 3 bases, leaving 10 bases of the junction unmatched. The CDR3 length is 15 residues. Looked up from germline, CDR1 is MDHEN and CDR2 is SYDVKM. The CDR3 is CASSFQGARGVGYTF. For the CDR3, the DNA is TGTGCCAGCAGTTTTCAGGGGGCAAGGGGGGTTGGCTACACCTTC.